The rows below give T cell receptor beta chains drawn from one sample of a study of T cells in Graves' hyperthyroidism and ophthalmopathy. TCRdb processed the multiplex PCR reads anew with MiXCR; each CDR3 protein has one entry. Here the sample spans a few hundred thousand distinct CDR3 sequences, around 15% being singletons. Sequencing was carried out using blood. These receptors came from a woman younger than 30 with Graves' hyperthyroidism. CDR3s include the opening cysteine and the closing phenylalanine or tryptophan. A D gene is named only where the DNA matches it firmly. Part of the rows lack a size; the others show once, few, many or a class for expanded clones.

TRBJ2-5 | NA | TRBD2 | TRBV6-1 | TGTGCCAGCAGTGAAAATGGAGCGGGAGAAGAGACCCAGTACTTC | CASSENGAGEETQYF
TRBJ1-2 | NA | NA | TRBV30 | TGTGCCTGGATTGAGGGCCCGAACTATGGCTACACCTTC | CAWIEGPNYGYTF
TRBJ1-1 | many | NA | TRBV11-1 | TGTGCCAGCACCGTAGACAGGTCGAACACTGAAGCTTTCTTT | CASTVDRSNTEAFF
TRBJ2-7 | few | NA | TRBV7-8 | TGTGCCAGCAGCCCCTTTGGACTTCCCCCCAACGAGCAGTACTTC | CASSPFGLPPNEQYF
TRBJ2-1 | few | NA | TRBV19 | TGTGCCACCAGTACCCTCTACAATGAGCAGTTCTTC | CATSTLYNEQFF
TRBJ2-1 | many | NA | TRBV12-3/TRBV12-4 | TGTGCCAGCAGTTTAAGGGCGGGATACAATGAGCAGTTCTTC | CASSLRAGYNEQFF
TRBJ2-5 | many | NA | TRBV12-3/TRBV12-4 | TGTGCCAGCCGAGGGAGGCGGAAAGAGACCCAGTACTTC | CASRGRRKETQYF
TRBJ2-1 | NA | NA | TRBV10-3 | TGTGCCATCAGCAGAGGGGAAGTCATTAGGAATGAGCAGTTCTTC | CAISRGEVIRNEQFF
TRBJ2-3 | few | TRBD2 | TRBV7-3 | TGTGCCAGCAGCCCGGGACTAGATGCGCATACGCAGTATTTT | CASSPGLDAHTQYF
TRBJ2-1 | many | TRBD2 | TRBV10-3 | TGTGCCATCAGTGAGTCGTCCTTTTCTAGCGGGAGGGTCTCCAATGAGCAGTTCTTC | CAISESSFSSGRVSNEQFF
TRBJ1-2 | few | NA | TRBV20-1 | TGCAGTGCTAGGGATCGGGGCAGGTCACTCTATGGCTACACCTTC | CSARDRGRSLYGYTF
TRBJ1-1 | NA | TRBD1 | TRBV7-3 | TGTGCCAGCAGCTCCGGGACAGGGAGTGAAGCTTTCTTT | CASSSGTGSEAFF
TRBJ1-5 | NA | NA | TRBV12-3/TRBV12-4 | TGTGCCAGCACCCGTCCGGGTCAGCCCCAGCATTTT | CASTRPGQPQHF
TRBJ1-3 | few | NA | TRBV27 | TGTGCCAGCAGTTTATACGGGAGCTCTGGAAACACCATATATTTT | CASSLYGSSGNTIYF
TRBJ2-4 | many | NA | TRBV12-3/TRBV12-4 | TGTGCCAGCAGTTTAACTCAGGGAAACATTCAGTACTTC | CASSLTQGNIQYF
TRBJ1-6 | many | TRBD1 | TRBV30 | TGTGCCTGGAGTGGGGGGACAGGGAGTTCACCCCTCCACTTT | CAWSGGTGSSPLHF
TRBJ1-1 | many | NA | TRBV14 | TGTGCCAGCAGCCGGACTGTGAACACTGAAGCTTTCTTT | CASSRTVNTEAFF
TRBJ2-5 | many | TRBD2 | TRBV12-3/TRBV12-4 | TGTGCCAGCGGTCCCCGGGAGGCGGAGACCCAGTACTTC | CASGPREAETQYF
TRBJ2-5 | many | NA | TRBV7-9 | TGTGCCAGCAACCCACCTCCCGAAGAGACCCAGTACTTC | CASNPPPEETQYF
TRBJ2-7 | NA | TRBD2 | TRBV11-3 | TGTGCCAGCAGCTTAGATCATCGACTAGCGGGAAGATACGAGCAGTACTTC | CASSLDHRLAGRYEQYF